This is a list of T cell receptor beta chains from one sample in a study of CD8 T cells in Susac syndrome. In TCRdb, the immunoSEQ multiplex PCR reads were re-called with MiXCR into one record per CDR3 protein. In the table there are around 79,000 distinct CDR3 sequences, around 96% of which are singletons. The sequencing input was CD8+ T cells from PBMCs. The source of these receptors is a human donor with multiple sclerosis. Both conserved end residues are part of each CDR3. Each record gives: V gene, J gene, clone size, D gene, CDR3 DNA, CDR3 protein. D genes are given only for firm matches. Only some rows state a clone size, as once, few, many or a class for expanded clones.

V gene: TRBV7-9
J gene: TRBJ2-7
clone size: -
D gene: -
CDR3 DNA: TGTGCCAGCAGTTCAGGGGTGCGAGGCTCCTACGAGCAGTACTTC
CDR3 protein: CASSSGVRGSYEQYF

V gene: TRBV2
J gene: TRBJ2-7
clone size: -
D gene: -
CDR3 DNA: TGTGCCAGCAGTGTTAGAGGAGAAGGGGATAGCTCCTACGAGCAGTACTTC
CDR3 protein: CASSVRGEGDSSYEQYF

V gene: TRBV6-5
J gene: TRBJ2-1
clone size: -
D gene: -
CDR3 DNA: TGTGCCAGCAGTTACTCGAAATCGGGCGTCGGGGTAGACGATGAGCAGTTCTTC
CDR3 protein: CASSYSKSGVGVDDEQFF

V gene: TRBV7-9
J gene: TRBJ2-2
clone size: -
D gene: -
CDR3 DNA: TGTGCCAGCAGCTTAGCGGAGGGGGCGAACACCGGGGAGCTGTTTTTT
CDR3 protein: CASSLAEGANTGELFF

V gene: TRBV5-4
J gene: TRBJ2-7
clone size: -
D gene: -
CDR3 DNA: TGTGCCAGCAGCTTTTCGGCCAGCACCTACGAGCAGTACTTC
CDR3 protein: CASSFSASTYEQYF

V gene: TRBV27
J gene: TRBJ1-2
clone size: -
D gene: -
CDR3 DNA: TGTGCCAGCAGTTTATTGTTAGGGACTAACTATGGCTACACCTTC
CDR3 protein: CASSLLLGTNYGYTF

V gene: TRBV7-2
J gene: TRBJ2-7
clone size: -
D gene: -
CDR3 DNA: TGTGCCAGCAGAGACCGGGACTGGGGGAGCGAGCAGTACTTC
CDR3 protein: CASRDRDWGSEQYF

V gene: TRBV19
J gene: TRBJ2-7
clone size: -
D gene: -
CDR3 DNA: TGTGCCAGTAGTATCTCAGCGAGGTTAGAGCAGTACTTC
CDR3 protein: CASSISARLEQYF

V gene: TRBV7-9
J gene: TRBJ2-7
clone size: few
D gene: -
CDR3 DNA: TGTGCCAGCAGCTCCAGTTCAATCTCCTACGAGCAGTACTTC
CDR3 protein: CASSSSSISYEQYF

V gene: TRBV15
J gene: TRBJ1-1
clone size: -
D gene: -
CDR3 DNA: TGTGCCACCAGCAGGACTTCAGGGGAGGGGACTGAAGCTTTCTTT
CDR3 protein: CATSRTSGEGTEAFF

V gene: TRBV27
J gene: TRBJ2-5
clone size: -
D gene: -
CDR3 DNA: TGTGCCAGCAGTTTCGTTAGGGGAGAGACCCAGTACTTC
CDR3 protein: CASSFVRGETQYF

V gene: TRBV10-2
J gene: TRBJ1-5
clone size: once
D gene: -
CDR3 DNA: TGCGCCTCCGGTGGGGGCCACAATCAGCCCCAGCATTTT
CDR3 protein: CASGGGHNQPQHF

V gene: TRBV20-1
J gene: TRBJ1-5
clone size: -
D gene: -
CDR3 DNA: TGCAGTGCTAGGGCGGGCGGCAATCAGCCCCAGCATTTT
CDR3 protein: CSARAGGNQPQHF

V gene: TRBV27
J gene: TRBJ1-1
clone size: -
D gene: -
CDR3 DNA: TGTGCCAGCAGTTCCCGCAGGGGATTAGTGAACACTGAAGCTTTCTTT
CDR3 protein: CASSSRRGLVNTEAFF

V gene: TRBV19
J gene: TRBJ1-3
clone size: once
D gene: TRBD1
CDR3 DNA: TGTGCCAGTAGTCCCCCAAGACAGGGGACCTCTGGAAACACCATATATTTT
CDR3 protein: CASSPPRQGTSGNTIYF

V gene: TRBV2
J gene: TRBJ1-4
clone size: -
D gene: TRBD1
CDR3 DNA: TGTGCCAGCAGTGGACGACAGGGGCTAGATGAAAAACTGTTTTTT
CDR3 protein: CASSGRQGLDEKLFF

V gene: TRBV4-1
J gene: TRBJ2-5
clone size: -
D gene: TRBD2
CDR3 DNA: TGCGCCAGCAGCTTTGGGGGGGGTCTCGTCCAAGAGACCCAGTACTTC
CDR3 protein: CASSFGGGLVQETQYF

V gene: TRBV29-1
J gene: TRBJ2-1
clone size: -
D gene: -
CDR3 DNA: TGCAGCCTTGACGAGGGTCGGATCGGGGGCAATGAGCAGTTCTTC
CDR3 protein: CSLDEGRIGGNEQFF

V gene: TRBV6-2/TRBV6-3
J gene: TRBJ1-1
clone size: -
D gene: -
CDR3 DNA: TGTGCCAGCAGTCTCTCGCAGTACAGGGTTGAAGCTTTCTTT
CDR3 protein: CASSLSQYRVEAFF

V gene: TRBV5-1
J gene: TRBJ1-1
clone size: once
D gene: -
CDR3 DNA: TGCGCCAGCAGTTTGGCGGTCGGGGGCCGGGAGAACACTGAAGCTTTCTTT
CDR3 protein: CASSLAVGGRENTEAFF

V gene: TRBV5-4
J gene: TRBJ2-5
clone size: -
D gene: TRBD2
CDR3 DNA: TGTGCCAGCAGCTTGGAATCTAGCGGGGCGAGGTGGACCCAGTACTTC
CDR3 protein: CASSLESSGARWTQYF

V gene: TRBV9
J gene: TRBJ1-5
clone size: -
D gene: -
CDR3 DNA: TGTGCCAGCAGCCCAGATGGGGCTCACAATCAGCCCCAGCATTTT
CDR3 protein: CASSPDGAHNQPQHF

V gene: TRBV6-5
J gene: TRBJ1-1
clone size: -
D gene: -
CDR3 DNA: TGTGCCAGCAGTTACACTTCAAACAGGGTTGAAGCTTTCTTT
CDR3 protein: CASSYTSNRVEAFF

V gene: TRBV12-3/TRBV12-4
J gene: TRBJ2-7
clone size: -
D gene: -
CDR3 DNA: TGTGCCAGCAGTCTTAGGGGGGAGCTTGAGCAGTACTTC
CDR3 protein: CASSLRGELEQYF

V gene: TRBV29-1
J gene: TRBJ2-7
clone size: -
D gene: -
CDR3 DNA: TGCAGCGTTGAAGATCTACAACAGGGTGGTTCCTCCTACGAGCAGTACTTC
CDR3 protein: CSVEDLQQGGSSYEQYF

V gene: TRBV19
J gene: TRBJ1-1
clone size: -
D gene: TRBD1
CDR3 DNA: TGTGCCAGTAGTCCAGGGGGGCTGAACACTGAAGCTTTCTTT
CDR3 protein: CASSPGGLNTEAFF

V gene: TRBV12-5
J gene: TRBJ2-7
clone size: -
D gene: -
CDR3 DNA: TGTGCTAGTGGCCCCAGTCCGGGGCACGAGCAGTACTTC
CDR3 protein: CASGPSPGHEQYF

V gene: TRBV4-1
J gene: TRBJ2-7
clone size: -
D gene: -
CDR3 DNA: TGCGCCAGCAGCCCAGACCAGTCCTACGAGCAGTACTTC
CDR3 protein: CASSPDQSYEQYF

V gene: TRBV27
J gene: TRBJ2-6
clone size: -
D gene: -
CDR3 DNA: TGTGCCAGCACCCCCCAGGTGCGGCGGAGCTCTGGGGCCAACGTCCTGACTTTC
CDR3 protein: CASTPQVRRSSGANVLTF

V gene: TRBV5-1
J gene: TRBJ2-1
clone size: -
D gene: -
CDR3 DNA: TGCGCCAGCAGCTTGTTCCCAGCGGGTCAGCATGAGCAGTTCTTC
CDR3 protein: CASSLFPAGQHEQFF

V gene: TRBV7-9
J gene: TRBJ2-7
clone size: -
D gene: TRBD1
CDR3 DNA: TGTGCCAGCAGCTTAAGTGGACAGGGGGCCTACGAGCAGTACTTC
CDR3 protein: CASSLSGQGAYEQYF

V gene: TRBV7-9
J gene: TRBJ1-1
clone size: -
D gene: -
CDR3 DNA: TGTGCCAGCAGCCCGCTTGACATGAACACTGAAGCTTTCTTT
CDR3 protein: CASSPLDMNTEAFF

V gene: TRBV6-6
J gene: TRBJ1-1
clone size: -
D gene: TRBD1
CDR3 DNA: TGTGCCAGTACCATAGGGACAGACGAAGCTTTCTTT
CDR3 protein: CASTIGTDEAFF

V gene: TRBV4-1
J gene: TRBJ2-7
clone size: -
D gene: TRBD1
CDR3 DNA: TGCGCCAGCAGCCCCCCAGGGGGGACAGGGGATGTGGACGAGCAGTACTTC
CDR3 protein: CASSPPGGTGDVDEQYF

V gene: TRBV6-2/TRBV6-3
J gene: TRBJ2-1
clone size: -
D gene: TRBD2
CDR3 DNA: TGTGCCAGCAGGTATCCGGGACTAGCATGGTCCTACAATGAGCAGTTCTTC
CDR3 protein: CASRYPGLAWSYNEQFF

V gene: TRBV7-9
J gene: TRBJ2-1
clone size: -
D gene: -
CDR3 DNA: TGTGCCAGCAGCTTAGGCGGAGGGGATCAGTTCTTC
CDR3 protein: CASSLGGGDQFF

V gene: TRBV7-9
J gene: TRBJ1-4
clone size: -
D gene: TRBD1
CDR3 DNA: TGTGCCAGCAGCGCCGGGACAGACCATTCCGTGGAAAAACTGTTTTTT
CDR3 protein: CASSAGTDHSVEKLFF

V gene: TRBV27
J gene: TRBJ2-6
clone size: -
D gene: -
CDR3 DNA: TGTGCCAGCAGTTCCCAGGTCTCTGGGGCCAACGTCCTGACTTTC
CDR3 protein: CASSSQVSGANVLTF

V gene: TRBV9
J gene: TRBJ1-1
clone size: -
D gene: TRBD1
CDR3 DNA: TGTGCCAGCAGCGTGGCAGGGGGTTCGGGCACTGAAGCTTTCTTT
CDR3 protein: CASSVAGGSGTEAFF

V gene: TRBV6-1
J gene: TRBJ1-5
clone size: -
D gene: TRBD1
CDR3 DNA: TGTGCCAGCAGTTATGGGACAGGGGCGAATCAGCCCCAGCATTTT
CDR3 protein: CASSYGTGANQPQHF

V gene: TRBV2
J gene: TRBJ1-2
clone size: -
D gene: TRBD1
CDR3 DNA: TGTGCCTTGGCAGGACAGGGGGTCGATGGCTACACCTTC
CDR3 protein: CALAGQGVDGYTF

V gene: TRBV5-1
J gene: TRBJ1-6
clone size: -
D gene: -
CDR3 DNA: TGCGCCAGCAGCTCCGCCGGGACGGCCAATTCACCCCTCCACTTT
CDR3 protein: CASSSAGTANSPLHF

V gene: TRBV6-4
J gene: TRBJ2-1
clone size: -
D gene: -
CDR3 DNA: TGTGCCAGCAGTGACTCTAGCGGTGACTACAATGAGCAGTTCTTC
CDR3 protein: CASSDSSGDYNEQFF